Shown below are 28 T cell receptor beta chains from a single sample sequenced in a study of cytomegalovirus exposure and HLA in healthy donors. PCR amplification relied on 60 Vbeta primers (plus 13 Jbeta primers). Produced via immunoSEQ multiplex PCR; TCRdb's table is partial and in-frame only. The table has more than 80,000 clones, roughly four fifths seen once; the top ten hold 1.5% to 2%. The sequenced sample consisted of PBMCs. Source of these receptors: a man aged 50-60 years in good health and CMV-seronegative.

The chain has TRBV2 and TRBJ2-7, with 7 bases fitting TRBD1. In germline, CDR1 is SNHLY, CDR2 FYNNEI. The CDR3 consists of 16 residues. V dropped 5 bases and J dropped 1; count of bases not matched to a gene: 11. The CDR3 sequence: CASSFYSGQSSYEQYF. DNA of the CDR3: TGTGCCAGCAGTTTTTACTCGGGACAGAGTTCCTACGAGCAGTACTTC.

V gene TRBV7-7 combines with J gene TRBJ2-3; D is possibly TRBD1 (6 bases). The CDR3 sequence is 16 residues long. Germline loops: CDR1 SSHAT, CDR2 FNYEAQ (reference sequence). Trimming took off 0 bases at V and 4 bases at J, with 14 bases between the two ends. Here the CDR3 reads CASSLAPGAFADTQYF. CDR3 DNA sequence: TGTGCCAGCAGCTTAGCGCCAGGGGCATTCGCAGATACGCAGTATTTT.

The chain carries TRBV5-1 and TRBJ2-1; 9 positions agree with TRBD2. The J segment lost 0 bases and the V segment lost 5 bases, leaving 15 bases of the junction unmatched. There are 19 residues in the CDR3. Germline CDR1 reads SGHRS; CDR2 reads YFSETQ. The CDR3, as DNA: TGCGCCAGCAGTCCCAGGAGGGCGGGGGGGCCAAGCTCCTACAATGAGCAGTTCTTC. This translates into CASSPRRAGGPSSYNEQFF.

The genes are TRBV9 and TRBJ2-3; D unclear. The CDR3 sequence is 14 residues long. The ends were cut back, 0 bases at V and 5 bases at J, with 10 bases in the middle. Germline loops: CDR1 SGDLS, CDR2 YYNGEE. The CDR3 protein is CASSVAFFGDTQYF. The CDR3 region has the DNA TGTGCCAGCAGCGTAGCCTTTTTCGGAGATACGCAGTATTTT.

J is TRBJ2-6 and V is TRBV4-2, with 9 bases that match TRBD1. Per the germline V gene, CDR1 is LGHNA and CDR2 is YNFKEQ. The CDR3 consists of 18 residues. V gave up 2 bases and J gave up 2 bases; unmatched junction bases: 7. CDR3 protein: CASSQPGQGIPGANVLTF. CDR3 nucleotide sequence: TGTGCCAGCAGCCAACCTGGACAGGGGATCCCTGGGGCCAACGTCCTGACTTTC.

This chain links TRBV16 with TRBJ1-2, with 8 bases lining up with TRBD1. Germline loops: CDR1 KGHSY, CDR2 FQNENV. This CDR3 is built from 14 residues. V trimming: 2 bases; J trimming: 2 bases; junction bases outside the gene matches: 1. The CDR3 coding sequence is TGTGCCAGCAGCCAAAGGACAGGGAACTATGGCTACACCTTC. Protein sequence: CASSQRTGNYGYTF.

V and J are TRBV7-9 and TRBJ2-1; TRBD2 matches 12 bases. Trimming took 5 bases from V and 5 from J; bases not matched to a gene: 10. Germline V lookup: CDR1 SEHNR, CDR2 FQNEAQ (reference sequence). The length of the CDR3 is 17 residues. CDR3 coding DNA: TGTGCCAGCAGCCCCCATGTCGGACTAGCGGGGCACAATGAGCAGTTCTTC. It codes for CASSPHVGLAGHNEQFF.

V is TRBV6-1 and J is TRBJ2-7; possible D gene TRBD1, 5 bases. V was pared by 3 bases and J by 5 bases, with 14 bases between. There are 14 residues in the CDR3. Per germline, CDR1 MNHNS and CDR2 SASEGT. CDR3 loop: CASSDLWQGDEQYF. The CDR3, as DNA: TGTGCCAGCAGTGATCTATGGCAGGGTGACGAGCAGTACTTC.

This clone has a handful of counts. Relative to the germline gene, one junction end is altered; a read error may explain this. The chain uses TRBV7-9 and TRBJ1-6; 9 positions agree with TRBD1. The CDR3 length is 17 residues. Germline values: CDR1 SEHNR, CDR2 FQNEAQ (reference sequence). The CDR3 nucleotides read TGTTCCAGCAGCTTGAGAACCGGGACAGGGTCCAATTCACCCCTCCACTTT. It codes for CSSSLRTGTGSNSPLHF.

This clone was seen a handful of times. V gene TRBV28 combines with J gene TRBJ1-5, with D unresolved. The CDR3 is made up of 13 amino acids. Germline-derived CDR1 and CDR2 are MDHEN and SYDVKM. Trimming cost V 4 bases and J 9 bases, with 13 bases left between them. The CDR3: CASSSGTGRPQHF. The CDR3 nucleotides read TGTGCCAGCAGTTCGGGCACCGGGAGGCCCCAGCATTTT.

The V call is TRBV7-8, the J call TRBJ1-1; TRBD1 matches at 10 bases. The V gene end was trimmed by 5 bases and the J gene end by 4 bases; junction bases not matched to a gene: 16. The germline CDR1 and CDR2 sequences are SGHVS and FQNEAQ. CDR3 length: 18 residues. CDR3 DNA sequence: TGTGCCAGCAGCCTCCTGGGGACAGGGGTTTTATCAGGCACTGAAGCTTTCTTT. Residues: CASSLLGTGVLSGTEAFF.

The V and J genes are TRBV5-6 and TRBJ2-3; a weak D match, TRBD2 (5 bases). Deletions cut 3 bases from V and 1 base from J, with 15 bases between. Germline V gene lookup returns CDR1 SGHDT and CDR2 YYEEEE. This CDR3 has 16 residues. CDR3 region: CASSSSTSRGTDTQYF. In DNA, the CDR3 is TGTGCCAGCAGCTCGTCAACGTCGAGGGGCACAGATACGCAGTATTTT. The full variable domain, in which reference TRBV5-6 and TRBJ2-3 provide the parts outside the CDR3, is DAGVTQSPTHLIKTRGQQVTLRCSPKSGHDTVSWYQQALGQGPQFIFQYYEEEERQRGNFPDRFSGHQFPNYSSELNVNALLLGDSALYLCASSSSTSRGTDTQYFGPGTRLTVL.

This clone was counted a few times. The V gene is TRBV28, the J gene TRBJ1-5, with 8 bases identical to TRBD1. The trim removed 1 base at V and 7 bases at J, leaving 6 bases unmatched. Germline V lookup: CDR1 MDHEN, CDR2 SYDVKM. The length of the CDR3 is 15 residues. CDR3 DNA: TGTGCCAGCAGTTTATCGCAGGGGGCAGGGCAGCCCCAGCATTTT. Translation gives CASSLSQGAGQPQHF. Full variable domain (remainder filled in from reference TRBV28 and TRBJ1-5): DVKVTQSSRYLVKRTGEKVFLECVQDMDHENMFWYRQDPGLGLRLIYFSYDVKMKEKGDIPEGYSVSREKKERFSLILESASTNQTSMYLCASSLSQGAGQPQHFGDGTRLSIL.

The chain couples TRBV2 to TRBJ1-6; 7 bases fit TRBD1. The J segment lost 0 bases and the V segment lost 8 bases, leaving 4 bases of the junction unmatched. CDR3 length: 15 amino acids. CDR1 is SNHLY, CDR2 FYNNEI, per germline. The CDR3 DNA sequence: TGTGCCAGCGAGGGGGCGATCTCCTATAATTCACCCCTCCACTTT. Residues: CASEGAISYNSPLHF.

This chain links TRBV7-6 with TRBJ1-1; 7 positions match TRBD1. Germline assignment: CDR1 SGHVS and CDR2 FNYEAQ. The CDR3 is made up of 14 amino acids. V lost 5 bases, J lost 4 bases, and 7 bases stayed unmatched. As DNA, the CDR3 is TGTGCCAGCAGCAACCGGGACAGAGGCACTGAAGCTTTCTTT. Translation gives CASSNRDRGTEAFF.

V usage is TRBV18 and J usage is TRBJ2-3; TRBD1 might be the D (5 bases). V was shortened by 6 bases and J by 4 bases, with 17 bases between the two germline ends. The CDR3 runs to 15 residues. Germline V CDR1 and CDR2: KGHSH, LQKENI. The CDR3 sequence: CASSPQGTRSDTQYF. In DNA form, the CDR3 reads TGTGCCAGCTCGCCTCAGGGTACGCGCTCAGATACGCAGTATTTT. Together with reference TRBV18 and TRBJ2-3, the CDR3 gives the full variable domain: NAGVMQNPRHLVRRRGQEARLRCSPMKGHSHVYWYRQLPEEGLKFMVYLQKENIIDESGMPKERFSAEFPKEGPSILRIQQVVRGDSAAYFCASSPQGTRSDTQYFGPGTRLTVL.

This chain connects TRBV14 to TRBJ1-5; no definite D call. The V end lost 5 bases, the J end lost 6 bases, and 11 bases lay between the germline ends. Germline assignment: CDR1 SGHDN and CDR2 FVKESK. The CDR3 length is 13 residues. The CDR3 DNA follows: TGTGCCAGCAGCGACTCACTCGGTCAGCCCCAGCATTTT. It translates to CASSDSLGQPQHF.

The gene calls are TRBV28 and TRBJ2-1; 12 bases fit TRBD2. Unmatched junction bases numbered 7, after V lost 5 bases and J lost 5 bases. Germline CDR1 and CDR2: MDHEN and SYDVKM. The CDR3 spans 16 residues. Here the CDR3 reads CASSTPRLAGDNEQFF. For the CDR3, the DNA is TGTGCCAGCAGTACCCCTAGACTAGCGGGGGACAATGAGCAGTTCTTC.

Only one count was recorded for this clone. This chain joins TRBV4-1 and TRBJ2-1, with TRBD1 matching 9 bases. CDR1 and CDR2 from the germline V gene are MGHRA and YSYEKL. The CDR3 is made up of 20 amino acids. J gave up 1 base and V 4 bases, and 17 bases lay outside the gene matches. CDR3 protein: CASSPTMLTGGIISYNEQFF. The CDR3, as DNA: TGCGCCAGCAGCCCAACGATGTTGACAGGGGGGATCATATCCTACAATGAGCAGTTCTTC.

This chain joins TRBV5-1 and TRBJ2-2; possible D gene TRBD2, 5 bases. V gave up 4 bases and J gave up 4 bases, with 14 bases separating them. The CDR3 is 15 residues long. Germline assignment: CDR1 SGHRS and CDR2 YFSETQ. Here the CDR3 DNA reads TGCGCCAGCAGCCCCCGGACTGGAGCCACCGGGGAGCTGTTTTTT. This translates into CASSPRTGATGELFF.

The CDR3 loop is CASRRGGLNEKLFF. The CDR3 region has the DNA TGTGCCAGCAGACGAGGGGGCCTGAATGAAAAACTGTTTTTT. The rearrangement uses TRBV11-2 and TRBJ1-4; 7 positions agree with TRBD1. The CDR3 extends over 14 amino acids. V gave up 6 bases and J gave up 5 bases; unmatched junction bases: 6. Germline V gene sequence: CDR1 SGHAT, CDR2 FQNNGV.

In its sample, this clone was seen a few times. The chain links TRBV6-1 to TRBJ1-1; TRBD1 is a possible D gene (6 bases). The V gene lost 6 bases and the J gene lost 3 bases, with 14 bases spanning the gap. The CDR3 extends over 14 amino acids. Germline V CDR1 and CDR2: MNHNS, SASEGT. Written as DNA, the CDR3 is TGTGCCAGCAGGAATACGGACAGCTACACTGAAGCTTTCTTT. It codes for CASRNTDSYTEAFF.

CDR3 protein: CASSFPPTGVDTQYF. CDR3 sequence (DNA): TGTGCCAGCAGCTTTCCCCCAACAGGGGTAGATACGCAGTATTTT. V gene TRBV7-6 combines with J gene TRBJ2-3; TRBD1 agrees at 7 bases. Germline V gene sequence: CDR1 SGHVS, CDR2 FNYEAQ. The CDR3 contains 15 residues. Trimming removed 3 bases from V and 5 bases from J; junction bases left unmatched: 8. Full variable domain (rest looked up from reference TRBV7-6 and TRBJ2-3): GAGVSQSPRYKVTKRGQDVALRCDPISGHVSLYWYRQALGQGPEFLTYFNYEAQQDKSGLPNDRFSAERPEGSISTLTIQRTEQRDSAMYRCASSFPPTGVDTQYFGPGTRLTVL.

The chain has TRBV30 and TRBJ1-5, with D possibly TRBD1 on 5 matching bases. The length of the CDR3 is 15 residues. From germline, CDR1 is GTSNPN and CDR2 SVGIG (reference sequence). V was trimmed by 3 bases and J by 7 bases, leaving 19 bases between them. DNA of the CDR3: TGTGCCTGGAGCCCCACGGGGGGTGAGGAGCAGCCCCAGCATTTT. Protein: CAWSPTGGEEQPQHF.

The chain recombines TRBV10-3 with TRBJ2-7, with 12 nucleotides matching TRBD1. The germline V gene encodes CDR1 ENHRY and CDR2 SYGVKD. This CDR3 is built from 15 residues. Trimming at V came to 8 bases and at J to 2 bases, leaving 7 bases not matched to a gene. The CDR3 sequence is CAISGTGGSTYEQYF. DNA of the CDR3: TGTGCCATCTCCGGGACAGGGGGCAGTACCTACGAGCAGTACTTC.

The rearrangement uses TRBV6-5 and TRBJ2-1, with a tentative D call TRBD2 (7 bases). CDR3 length: 13 residues. Per the germline V gene, CDR1 is MNHEY and CDR2 is SVGAGI. V lost 7 bases and J lost 4, with 11 bases in between. CDR3 DNA sequence: TGTGCCAGCAAAGGGGGGGAGTACAATGAGCAGTTCTTC. Translation: CASKGGEYNEQFF.

The sample holds a few counts of this clone. The rearrangement joins TRBV2 to TRBJ2-2; 12 nucleotides agree with TRBD2. J was trimmed by 4 bases and V by 6 bases; bases with no gene match: 3. The CDR3 contains 15 residues. Germline lookup yields CDR1 SNHLY and CDR2 FYNNEI. In nucleotides, the CDR3 is TGTGCCAGCAGAGGACTAGCGGGGATCACCGGGGAGCTGTTTTTT. It yields the protein CASRGLAGITGELFF. The full variable domain, its missing parts supplied by reference TRBV2 and TRBJ2-2, is EPEVTQTPSHQVTQMGQEVILRCVPISNHLYFYWYRQILGQKVEFLVSFYNNEISEKSEIFDDQFSVERPDGSNFTLKIRSTKLEDSAMYFCASRGLAGITGELFFGEGSRLTVL.

The V call is TRBV11-2, the J call TRBJ1-6; 7 bases fit TRBD1. CDR3 length: 14 amino acids. The V gene end was trimmed by 6 bases and the J gene end by 14 bases; junction bases not matched to a gene: 13. The germline CDR1 and CDR2 sequences are SGHAT and FQNNGV. The CDR3 coding sequence is TGTGCCAGCAGTCTGGGACAGCGGACGGGAACCCTCCACTTT. It translates to CASSLGQRTGTLHF.